This T cell receptor (beta chain) derives from a study of blood T cell dynamics during melanoma immunotherapy. Across the whole study: First-line therapy was either pembrolizumab or nivolumab with ipilimumab for metastatic melanoma. Notes on the study in general: PBMC repertoires of eventual disease-control patients split at W3 into clonality or diversity gains.

DNA loading was fixed at approximately 0.35 ug for all bulk PBMC samples. Profiled with immunoSEQ multiplex PCR; TCRdb holds only in-frame clones, not every one. The table lists about 10,000 clones, over 75% of them singletons, with approximately 6.4% in the top ten. A single count supports this clone. Its antigen is currently unknown. Time point here: week 3, after first cycle of checkpoint inhibitor. Blood was drawn before treatment and at week 3 after checkpoint blockade. The CDR3 loop spans 15 amino acids. The source was blood, collected from a patient treated with checkpoint blockade. This rearrangement joins TRBV21-1 to TRBJ1-4. TRBV21-1 is classified as a pseudogene. The sequence was obtained from a human donor with melanoma. CDR3: CASSKVRGGSEKLFF. CDR3 nucleotides: TGTGCCAGCAGCAAAGTTAGGGGGGGGAGTGAAAAACTGTTTTTT.